Listed below are T cell receptor beta chains from one sample, sequenced in a study of beta chain features in type 1 diabetes. Sequenced by immunoSEQ multiplex PCR; TCRdb stores in-frame clones only, minus some. The table shows around 360,000 clones, with roughly 12% occurring only once. Material: naive CD4+ T cells from blood. The receptors stem from a woman aged 18-29 years with type 1 diabetes. Each CDR3 is given with its conserved first and last residue. Fields, in order: D gene, clone size, V gene, J gene, CDR3 DNA, CDR3 protein. A D gene is named only where the DNA matches it firmly. Size tells how often a clone was seen (once, few, many) or the class of an expanded clone, and some rows leave it out.

>.|.|TRBV10-2|TRBJ2-1
TGCGCCAGCAGTGAGGGGGCAGGGGTTAGATCCTACAATGAGCAGTTCTTC
CASSEGAGVRSYNEQFF
>TRBD1|few|TRBV18|TRBJ2-5
TGTGCCAGCTCACCACCCCGGGACAGGGGCTTTACAGTGGAGACCCAGTACTTC
CASSPPRDRGFTVETQYF
>TRBD1|few|TRBV7-9|TRBJ1-4
TGTGCCAGCAGCTTGGGACAGCTAAGTGAAAAACTGTTTTTT
CASSLGQLSEKLFF
>.|.|TRBV6-5|TRBJ2-5
TGTGCCAGCAGTACAAACCAAGAGACCCAGTACTTC
CASSTNQETQYF
>.|few|TRBV11-2|TRBJ1-1
TGTGCCAGCAGCTTAGGAAAGGCAGGGAGGGACACTGAAGCTTTCTTT
CASSLGKAGRDTEAFF
>.|.|TRBV11-2|TRBJ2-7
TGTGCCAGCAGCTTAGTACAAAATCACTACGAGCAGTACTTC
CASSLVQNHYEQYF
>TRBD1|few|TRBV30|TRBJ1-1
TGTGCCTGGGGGACAGGGGCCATGAACACTGAAGCTTTCTTT
CAWGTGAMNTEAFF
>TRBD2|.|TRBV5-8|TRBJ2-4
TGTGCCAGCAGCCCGGGACTAGCGGTAAACATTCAGTACTTC
CASSPGLAVNIQYF
>TRBD1|few|TRBV4-3|TRBJ2-5
TGCGCCAGCAGCCGGGACAGGCGGGGTGGGGAGACCCAGTACTTC
CASSRDRRGGETQYF
>.|.|TRBV6-6|TRBJ1-1
TGTGCCAGCAGTCCAAATGCAGGGTCTGAAGCTTTCTTT
CASSPNAGSEAFF
>.|few|TRBV30|TRBJ1-1
TGTGCCTGGAGCCCGTTCTCAGGGATCTTTGAAGCTTTCTTT
CAWSPFSGIFEAFF
>TRBD1|few|TRBV9|TRBJ1-5
TGTGCCAGCAGCGCTGACAGGGACGTGGGTCAGCCCCAGCATTTT
CASSADRDVGQPQHF
>.|.|TRBV30|TRBJ2-3
TGTGCCTGGAGTCCCGGGAGGACAGGGTACGGGACAGATACGCAGTATTTT
CAWSPGRTGYGTDTQYF
>.|.|TRBV30|TRBJ1-2
TGTGCCTGGAGTGTACATCAGGGATCCTACACCTTC
CAWSVHQGSYTF
>.|.|TRBV7-6|TRBJ1-1
TGTGCCAGCAGCCGAGTCTCTCCCGCCATGAACACTGAAGCTTTCTTT
CASSRVSPAMNTEAFF
>TRBD2|few|TRBV28|TRBJ2-1
TGTGCCAGCAGTTCCGGCGCTAGCGGGATCTTAGTTATTGATGAGCAGTTCTTC
CASSSGASGILVIDEQFF
>.|few|TRBV13|TRBJ2-2
TGTGCCAGCAGCCCGAGGACAGTCGCCGGGGAGCTGTTTTTT
CASSPRTVAGELFF
>.|few|TRBV28|TRBJ2-2
TGTGCCAGCAGTACCCAGACAGGTTACACCGGGGAGCTGTTTTTT
CASSTQTGYTGELFF
>.|few|TRBV12-5|TRBJ1-2
TGTGCTAGTGGTTTGGGACCGACTATAGGATATGGCTACACCTTC
CASGLGPTIGYGYTF
>.|few|TRBV5-6|TRBJ2-7
TGTGCCAGCAGCTTCGGGGCAGGGGACTACGAGCAGTACTTC
CASSFGAGDYEQYF
>.|few|TRBV7-2|TRBJ2-1
TGTGCCAGCAGCTTCGGGTCGGCGTGGAATGAGCAGTTCTTC
CASSFGSAWNEQFF
>.|.|TRBV18|TRBJ1-1
TGTGCCAGCTCACGTTCGGGGGGGAACACTGAAGCTTTCTTT
CASSRSGGNTEAFF
>TRBD2|few|TRBV7-2|TRBJ2-7
TGTGCCAGCAGCTTAGCCTGGGAGCGGGGGAGGTACGAGCAGTACTTC
CASSLAWERGRYEQYF
>.|.|TRBV9|TRBJ2-3
TGTGCCAGCAGCCGATCTTGGCCCAGCACAGATACGCAGTATTTT
CASSRSWPSTDTQYF
>TRBD1|few|TRBV28|TRBJ2-7
TGTGCCAGCAATGGACAGGCCTACGAGCAGTACTTC
CASNGQAYEQYF
>.|few|TRBV28|TRBJ2-4
TGTGCCAGCACCCAGGGGGCCAAAAACATTCAGTACTTC
CASTQGAKNIQYF
>TRBD1|once|TRBV6-6|TRBJ1-2
TGTGCCAGCAGTAGACAGGGGTCGGATGGCTACACCTTC
CASSRQGSDGYTF
>.|few|TRBV5-4|TRBJ2-3
TGTGCCAGCAGCCGGAGCGGGTCCAACACAGATACGCAGTATTTT
CASSRSGSNTDTQYF
>.|.|TRBV7-9|TRBJ1-1
TGTGCCAGCAGCGCATACATGAACACTGAAGCTTTCTTT
CASSAYMNTEAFF
>.|few|TRBV18|TRBJ2-2
TGTGCCAGCTCAGGGGCTTCCACCGGGGAGCTGTTTTTT
CASSGASTGELFF
>.|few|TRBV5-1|TRBJ2-7
TGCGCCAGCAGCGGGGCCTTGGGCGAGCAGTACTTC
CASSGALGEQYF
>.|few|TRBV11-2|TRBJ1-2
TGTGCCAGCAGCCAACAGATTAACTATGGCTACACCTTC
CASSQQINYGYTF
>.|few|TRBV25-1|TRBJ2-7
TGTGCCAGCAGTGAAGGGAGGTACGAGCAGTACTTC
CASSEGRYEQYF
>.|few|TRBV4-3|TRBJ1-5
TGCGCCAGCAGCCAAGATCGGACATTTCCCGATCAGCCCCAGCATTTT
CASSQDRTFPDQPQHF
>.|few|TRBV28|TRBJ2-2
TGTGCCAGCAGTTACCCGCCCCTCGGGAGAGGAGGGGAGCTGTTTTTT
CASSYPPLGRGGELFF
>TRBD2|.|TRBV7-2|TRBJ2-7
TGTGCCAGCGGAGAGGGACTAGCGGGAGGTGAGCAGTACTTC
CASGEGLAGGEQYF
>TRBD1|few|TRBV6-1|TRBJ2-7
TGTGCCAGCAGTGCGATGACAGGGTCCTACGAGCAGTACTTC
CASSAMTGSYEQYF
>.|few|TRBV7-7|TRBJ1-5
TGTGCCAGCACTGCTCGGAGCAATCAGCCCCAGCATTTT
CASTARSNQPQHF
>TRBD1|.|TRBV28|TRBJ1-5
TGTGCCAGCAGTTCTCCCGGGACAGGGGTCAATCAGCCCCAGCATTTT
CASSSPGTGVNQPQHF
>.|.|TRBV6-6|TRBJ2-7
TGTGCCAGCAGTTACTCCGGCGAGCAGTACTTC
CASSYSGEQYF
>.|few|TRBV11-2|TRBJ1-1
TGTGCCAGCAGCTTACGGCAGGGCCTCACTGAAGCTTTCTTT
CASSLRQGLTEAFF
>.|.|TRBV28|TRBJ2-1
TGTGCCAGCAGTCCGGGGACACTACACAATGAGCAGTTCTTC
CASSPGTLHNEQFF
>TRBD1|.|TRBV10-3|TRBJ2-1
TGTGCCATCAGCCGTCAGGGATCGACAGGGACCTACAATGAGCAGTTCTTC
CAISRQGSTGTYNEQFF
>TRBD1|.|TRBV7-9|TRBJ2-2
TGTGCCAGCAGCTTAGGGACAGGGTACGGCGGGGAGCTGTTTTTT
CASSLGTGYGGELFF
>TRBD2|.|TRBV28|TRBJ2-1
TGTGCCAGCGGTGGTGGGACTAGCTGGTTCTTC
CASGGGTSWFF